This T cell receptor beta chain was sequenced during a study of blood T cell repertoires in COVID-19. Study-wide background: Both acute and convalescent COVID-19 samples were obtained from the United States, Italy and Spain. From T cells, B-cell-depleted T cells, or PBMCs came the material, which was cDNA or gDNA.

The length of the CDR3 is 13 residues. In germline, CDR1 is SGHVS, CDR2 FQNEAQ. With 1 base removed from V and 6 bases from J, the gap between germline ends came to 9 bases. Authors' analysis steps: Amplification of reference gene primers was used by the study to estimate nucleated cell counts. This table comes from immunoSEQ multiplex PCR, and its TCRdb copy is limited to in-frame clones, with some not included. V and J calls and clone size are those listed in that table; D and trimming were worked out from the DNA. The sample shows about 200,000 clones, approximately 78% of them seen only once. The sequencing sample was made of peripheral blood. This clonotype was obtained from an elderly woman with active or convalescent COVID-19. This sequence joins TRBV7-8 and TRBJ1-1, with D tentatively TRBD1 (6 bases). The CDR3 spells CASSLVQGSEAFF. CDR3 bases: TGTGCCAGCAGCTTAGTACAGGGCTCTGAAGCTTTCTTT.